This T cell receptor (beta chain) was obtained from a study of long-term antiretroviral therapy in people with HIV. Two or more post-ART PBMC samples, plus at least one pre-ART sample, were available for each donor. Running of the v3.0 immunoSEQ assay took place at survey level. TCRdb's copy holds only in-frame clones and misses some; the assay was immunoSEQ multiplex PCR. Seen here are some 19,000 clones, 86% observed once, and the top ten hold roughly 10%. This clone was seen only a few times. V was clipped by 2 bases and J by 3 bases, with 10 bases between them. CDR3 length: 14 amino acids. CDR1 and CDR2 from the germline V gene are MNHEY and SMNVEV (reference sequence).

This TCR was sampled from a man between 35 and 55 years old with HIV. The starting material was unsorted PBMCs, obtained 0.5 years after starting antiretroviral therapy. The genes are TRBV27 and TRBJ1-1; the D is unclear. Here the CDR3 DNA reads TGTGCCAGCAGTTTAGGCCCCCGGGACACTGAAGCTTTCTTT. Protein: CASSLGPRDTEAFF.